The clone carrying this T cell receptor (beta chain) was seen more than once but under ten times. The record originates from a study of chronic HIV infection and antiretroviral therapy. TCRdb itself ran the 5' RACE reads through MiXCR, one entry per CDR3 protein. This sample has roughly 50,000 distinct CDR3 sequences; 15% to 20% occur once, and the top ten carry 2.8%. Trimming removed 7 bases at V and 14 bases at J, with 23 bases between. The CDR3 extends over 12 amino acids. Germline V lookup: CDR1 SQVTM, CDR2 ANQGSEA. The sequenced sample consisted of peripheral blood. The TCR originated in an adult who had HIV and had not received antiretroviral therapy, or was an uninfected healthy control (not recorded which). The V call is TRBV29-1, the J call TRBJ1-2; a weak D match, TRBD1 (5 bases). CDR3 region: CSAEPMGDALTF. The DNA of the CDR3 is TGCAGCGCCGAACCGATGGGGGATGCCTTAACCTTC.